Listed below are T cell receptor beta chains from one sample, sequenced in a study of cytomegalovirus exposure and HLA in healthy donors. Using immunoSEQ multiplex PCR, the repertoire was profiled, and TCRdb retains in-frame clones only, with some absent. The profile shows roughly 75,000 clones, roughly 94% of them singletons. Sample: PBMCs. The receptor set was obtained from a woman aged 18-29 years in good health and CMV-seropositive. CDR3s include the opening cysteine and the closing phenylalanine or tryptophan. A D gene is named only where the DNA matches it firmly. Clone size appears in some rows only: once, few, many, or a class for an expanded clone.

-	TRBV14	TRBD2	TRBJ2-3	CASSQGGGLASLDTQYF	TGTGCCAGCAGCCAAGGTGGGGGACTAGCCTCTTTGGATACGCAGTATTTT
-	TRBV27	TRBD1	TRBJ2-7	CASSVRQGVSLTYEQYF	TGTGCCAGCAGTGTAAGACAGGGGGTCTCCTTGACCTACGAGCAGTACTTC
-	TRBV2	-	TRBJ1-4	CASSGRGTNEKLFF	TGTGCCAGCAGTGGCCGAGGTACTAATGAAAAACTGTTTTTT
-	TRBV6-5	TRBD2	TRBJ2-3	CASSYLAGGYTQYF	TGTGCCAGCAGTTACCTAGCGGGGGGTTATACGCAGTATTTT
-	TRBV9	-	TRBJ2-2	CASSVEYRVPTGELFF	TGTGCCAGCAGCGTGGAGTACAGGGTACCCACCGGGGAGCTGTTTTTT
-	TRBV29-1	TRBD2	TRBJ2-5	CSVTSGRAKFAETQYF	TGCAGCGTGACTAGCGGGAGGGCCAAGTTTGCTGAGACCCAGTACTTC
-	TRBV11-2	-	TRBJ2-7	CASSPGQSSSYEQYF	TGTGCCAGCAGCCCCGGACAGTCAAGCTCCTACGAGCAGTACTTC
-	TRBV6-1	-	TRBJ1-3	CASSELWAGNTIYF	TGTGCCAGCAGTGAGTTATGGGCGGGAAACACCATATATTTT
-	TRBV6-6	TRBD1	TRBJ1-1	CATGDSPWGAFF	TGTGCCACCGGGGACAGCCCCTGGGGGGCTTTCTTT
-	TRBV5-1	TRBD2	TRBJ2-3	CASSPIAGSTDTQYF	TGCGCCAGCAGCCCGATAGCGGGGAGCACAGATACGCAGTATTTT
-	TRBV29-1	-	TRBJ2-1	CSALGDSSYNEQFF	TGCAGCGCCCTCGGGGACTCCTCCTACAATGAGCAGTTCTTC
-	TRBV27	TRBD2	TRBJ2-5	CASTSSGGDQETQYF	TGTGCCAGCACCTCTAGCGGGGGAGATCAAGAGACCCAGTACTTC
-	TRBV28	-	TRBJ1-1	CASRPPAEIEAFF	TGTGCCAGCAGACCCCCGGCGGAGATTGAAGCTTTCTTT
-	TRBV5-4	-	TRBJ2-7	CASSLEGRGEQYF	TGTGCCAGCAGCTTGGAGGGGCGGGGCGAGCAGTACTTC
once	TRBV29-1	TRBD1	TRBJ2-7	CSVGTGTGNWYEQYF	TGCAGCGTTGGCACTGGGACAGGGAATTGGTACGAGCAGTACTTC
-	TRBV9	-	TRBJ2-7	CASSVLTGGEQYF	TGTGCCAGCAGCGTATTAACAGGCGGCGAGCAGTACTTC
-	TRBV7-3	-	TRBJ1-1	CASSLIAGDTEAFF	TGTGCCAGCAGCTTAATAGCAGGGGATACTGAAGCTTTCTTT
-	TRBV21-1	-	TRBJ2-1	CASAGTVYNEQFF	TGTGCCAGCGCCGGGACAGTATACAATGAGCAGTTCTTC
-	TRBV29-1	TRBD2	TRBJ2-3	CSVEGRRESTDTQYF	TGCAGCGTTGAGGGGAGGCGGGAGAGCACAGATACGCAGTATTTT
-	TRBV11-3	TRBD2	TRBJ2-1	CASSPGLAGGPRNEQFF	TGTGCCAGCAGCCCCGGACTAGCGGGGGGGCCTCGAAATGAGCAGTTCTTC